The clone carrying this T cell receptor beta chain was observed a few times. TCR alpha and beta CDR3 regions were amplified from RNA using iRepertoire nested multiplex PCR. TCRdb used MiXCR to reprocess the multiplex PCR reads, holding one entry per CDR3 protein. This repertoire shows around 97,000 distinct CDR3 sequences, around 28% found once; its top ten account for roughly 46%. This entry comes from a study of glioma-infiltrating T cells. This CDR3 spans 12 amino acids. V lost 10 bases, J lost 4 bases, and 10 bases lay in between. The germline V gene encodes CDR1 SNHLY and CDR2 FYNNEI. The sequenced material came from glioma tissue, nonneoplastic brain tissue, or PBMCs (not recorded which). The receptor's source is a human donor with low-grade glioma or glioblastoma, undergoing nonglioma brain surgery, or in good health (not recorded which). The rearrangement uses TRBV2 and TRBJ2-2; D unresolved. DNA of the CDR3: TGTGCCACCCAAGGCGGCACCGGGGAGCTGTTTTTT. Its translation: CATQGGTGELFF.